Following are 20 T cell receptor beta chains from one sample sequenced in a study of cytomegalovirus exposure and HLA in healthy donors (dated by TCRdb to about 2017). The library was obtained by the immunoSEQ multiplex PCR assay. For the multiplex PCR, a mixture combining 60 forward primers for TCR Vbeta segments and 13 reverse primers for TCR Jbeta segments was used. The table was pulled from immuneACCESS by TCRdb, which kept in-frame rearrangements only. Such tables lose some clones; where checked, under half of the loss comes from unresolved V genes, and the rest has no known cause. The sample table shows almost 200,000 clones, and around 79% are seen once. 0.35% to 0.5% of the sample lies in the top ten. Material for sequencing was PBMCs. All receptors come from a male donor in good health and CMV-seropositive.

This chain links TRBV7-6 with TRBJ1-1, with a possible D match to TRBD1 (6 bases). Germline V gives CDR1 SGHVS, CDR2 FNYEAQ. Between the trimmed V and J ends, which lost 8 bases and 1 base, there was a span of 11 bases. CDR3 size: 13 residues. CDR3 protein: CASRQEPNTEAFF. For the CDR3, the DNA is TGTGCCAGCCGACAGGAGCCGAACACTGAAGCTTTCTTT.

The DNA for the CDR3 is TGTGCCAGTAGCTGGGGACTAGCGGGAGCAGCAGATACGCAGTATTTT. Residues: CASSWGLAGAADTQYF. The chain combines TRBV19 with TRBJ2-3; 14 bases fit TRBD2. This CDR3 is 16 amino acids long. The trim removed 6 bases at V and 4 bases at J, leaving 6 bases unmatched. Germline V gene lookup returns CDR1 LNHDA and CDR2 SQIVND (reference sequence).

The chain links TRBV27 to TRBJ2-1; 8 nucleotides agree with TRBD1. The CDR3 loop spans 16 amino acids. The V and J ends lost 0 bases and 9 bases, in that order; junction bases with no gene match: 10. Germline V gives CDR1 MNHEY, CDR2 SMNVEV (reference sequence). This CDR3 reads CASSLSWTGYVAEQFF. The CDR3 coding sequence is TGTGCCAGCAGTTTATCCTGGACAGGGTATGTCGCTGAGCAGTTCTTC.

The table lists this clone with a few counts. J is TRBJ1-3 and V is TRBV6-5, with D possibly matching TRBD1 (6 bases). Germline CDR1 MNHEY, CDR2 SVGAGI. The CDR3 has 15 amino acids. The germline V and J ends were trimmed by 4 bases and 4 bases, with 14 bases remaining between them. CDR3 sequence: CASSSLQGGGNTIYF. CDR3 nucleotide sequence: TGTGCCAGCAGTTCCCTACAGGGAGGGGGAAACACCATATATTTT.

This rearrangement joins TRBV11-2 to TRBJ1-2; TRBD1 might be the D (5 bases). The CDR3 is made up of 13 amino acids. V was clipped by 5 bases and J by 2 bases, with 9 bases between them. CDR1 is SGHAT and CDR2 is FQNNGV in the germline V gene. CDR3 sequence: CASSRDRNYGYTF. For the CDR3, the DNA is TGTGCCAGCAGCCGAGACAGAAACTATGGCTACACCTTC.

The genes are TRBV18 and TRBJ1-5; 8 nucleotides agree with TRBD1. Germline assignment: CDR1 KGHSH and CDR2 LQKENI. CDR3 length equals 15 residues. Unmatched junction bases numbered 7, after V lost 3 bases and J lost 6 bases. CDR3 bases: TGTGCCAGCTCACCGGGCGCAGGACAGGGTCAGCCCCAGCATTTT. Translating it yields CASSPGAGQGQPQHF.

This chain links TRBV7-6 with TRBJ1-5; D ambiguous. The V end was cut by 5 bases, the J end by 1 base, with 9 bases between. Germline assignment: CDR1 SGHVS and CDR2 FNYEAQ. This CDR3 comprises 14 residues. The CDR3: CASSPVQSNQPQHF. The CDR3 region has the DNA TGTGCCAGCAGCCCCGTCCAGAGCAATCAGCCCCAGCATTTT.

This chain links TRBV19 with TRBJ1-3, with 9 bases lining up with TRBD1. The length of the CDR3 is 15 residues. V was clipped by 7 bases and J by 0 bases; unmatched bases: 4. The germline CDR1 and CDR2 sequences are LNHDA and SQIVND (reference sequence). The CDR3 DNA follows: TGTGCCAGTACCACGACAGGGGGCTCTGGAAACACCATATATTTT. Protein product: CASTTTGGSGNTIYF.

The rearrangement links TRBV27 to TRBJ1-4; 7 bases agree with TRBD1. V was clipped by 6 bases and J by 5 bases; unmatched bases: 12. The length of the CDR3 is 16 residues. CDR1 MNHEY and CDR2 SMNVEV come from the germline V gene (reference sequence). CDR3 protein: CASRLNPTGNNEKLFF. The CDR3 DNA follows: TGTGCCAGCAGACTAAACCCGACAGGGAACAATGAAAAACTGTTTTTT. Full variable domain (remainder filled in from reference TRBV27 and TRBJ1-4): EAQVTQNPRYLITVTGKKLTVTCSQNMNHEYMSWYRQDPGLGLRQIYYSMNVEVTDKGDVPEGYKVSRKEKRNFPLILESPSPNQTSLYFCASRLNPTGNNEKLFFGSGTQLSVL.

CDR3 loop: CASSNRGGAEAFF. CDR3 in DNA: TGTGCCAGCAGCAACCGAGGGGGGGCTGAAGCTTTCTTT. This rearrangement joins TRBV13 to TRBJ1-1; D possibly corresponds to TRBD1 (6 bases). Germline V gene lookup returns CDR1 PRHDT and CDR2 FYEKMQ (reference sequence). The V end lost 5 bases, the J end lost 6 bases, and 13 bases lay between the germline ends. The CDR3 runs to 13 residues.

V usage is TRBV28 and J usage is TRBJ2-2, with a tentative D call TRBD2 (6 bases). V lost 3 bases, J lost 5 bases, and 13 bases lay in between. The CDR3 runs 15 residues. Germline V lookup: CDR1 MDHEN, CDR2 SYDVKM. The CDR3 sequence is CASSLLVAGTGELFF. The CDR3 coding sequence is TGTGCCAGCAGTTTGTTAGTCGCGGGGACCGGGGAGCTGTTTTTT.

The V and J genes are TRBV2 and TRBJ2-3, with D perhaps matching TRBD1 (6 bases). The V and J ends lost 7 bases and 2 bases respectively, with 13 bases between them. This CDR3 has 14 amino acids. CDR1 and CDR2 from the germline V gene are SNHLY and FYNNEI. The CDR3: CASNVYRDTDTQYF. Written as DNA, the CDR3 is TGTGCCAGCAATGTTTACAGGGACACAGATACGCAGTATTTT.

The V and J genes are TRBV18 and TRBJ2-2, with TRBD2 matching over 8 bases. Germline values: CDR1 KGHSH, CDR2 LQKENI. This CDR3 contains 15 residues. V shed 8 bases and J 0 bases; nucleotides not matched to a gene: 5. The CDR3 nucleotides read TGTGCCAGCCAAATACTAGCGGCGAACACCGGGGAGCTGTTTTTT. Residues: CASQILAANTGELFF.

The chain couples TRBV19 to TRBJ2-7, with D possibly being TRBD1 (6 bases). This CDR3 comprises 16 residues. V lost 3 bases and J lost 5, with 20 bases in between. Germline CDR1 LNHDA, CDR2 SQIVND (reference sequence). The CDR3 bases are TGTGCCAGTAGTATCCTTTATGAACAGGGCGTGAACGAGCAGTACTTC. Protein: CASSILYEQGVNEQYF.

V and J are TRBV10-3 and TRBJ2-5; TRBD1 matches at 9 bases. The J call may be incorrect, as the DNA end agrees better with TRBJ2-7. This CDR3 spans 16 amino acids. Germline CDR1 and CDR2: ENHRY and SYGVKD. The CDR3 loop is CAISQLPGTGSDEQYF. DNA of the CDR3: TGTGCCATCAGCCAACTTCCCGGGACAGGGTCTGACGAGCAGTACTTC.

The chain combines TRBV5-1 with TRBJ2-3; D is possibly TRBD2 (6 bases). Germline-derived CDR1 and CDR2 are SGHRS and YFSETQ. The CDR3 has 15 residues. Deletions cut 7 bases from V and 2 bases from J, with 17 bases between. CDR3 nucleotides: TGCGCCAGCGGGGCATCCGGGACTTACACAGATACGCAGTATTTT. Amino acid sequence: CASGASGTYTDTQYF.

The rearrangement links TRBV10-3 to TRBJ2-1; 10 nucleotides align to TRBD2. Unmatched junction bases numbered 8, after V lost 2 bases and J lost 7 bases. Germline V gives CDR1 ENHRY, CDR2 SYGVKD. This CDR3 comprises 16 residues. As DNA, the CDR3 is TGTGCCATCAGTGAGGGGGCCAGCGGGGGGGCAAATGAGCAGTTCTTC. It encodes CAISEGASGGANEQFF.

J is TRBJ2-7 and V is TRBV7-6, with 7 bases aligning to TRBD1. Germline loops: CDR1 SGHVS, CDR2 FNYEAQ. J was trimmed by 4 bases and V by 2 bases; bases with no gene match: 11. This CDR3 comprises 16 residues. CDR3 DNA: TGTGCCAGCAGCTTAACGGGTCAGGGGGTCGCATACGAGCAGTACTTC. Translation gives CASSLTGQGVAYEQYF. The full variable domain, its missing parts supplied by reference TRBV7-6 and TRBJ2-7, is GAGVSQSPRYKVTKRGQDVALRCDPISGHVSLYWYRQALGQGPEFLTYFNYEAQQDKSGLPNDRFSAERPEGSISTLTIQRTEQRDSAMYRCASSLTGQGVAYEQYFGPGTRLTVT.

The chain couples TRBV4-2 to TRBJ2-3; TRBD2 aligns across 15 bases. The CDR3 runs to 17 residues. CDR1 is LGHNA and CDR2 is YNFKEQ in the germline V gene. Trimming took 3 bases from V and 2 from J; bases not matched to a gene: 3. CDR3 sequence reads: CASSQGTSGGLTDTQYF. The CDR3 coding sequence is TGTGCCAGCAGCCAGGGGACTAGCGGGGGGCTCACAGATACGCAGTATTTT.

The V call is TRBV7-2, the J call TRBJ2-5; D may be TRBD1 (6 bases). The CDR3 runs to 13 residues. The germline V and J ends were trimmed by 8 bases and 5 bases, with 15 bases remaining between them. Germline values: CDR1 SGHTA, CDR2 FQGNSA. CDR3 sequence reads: CASQGIKWETQYF. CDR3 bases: TGTGCCAGCCAGGGGATAAAGTGGGAGACCCAGTACTTC.